This T cell receptor (beta chain) was recorded in a study of identical twins. Germline trimming cut 8 bases from V and 2 bases from J; bases unmatched to any gene: 7. The CDR3 runs to 15 residues. The germline CDR1 and CDR2 sequences are MDHEN and SYDVKM. Study-wide results and limits: There was an excess of low generation probability in the out-of-frame alpha sequences that twins shared. Clonotypes of the beta chain that were abundant in cord blood carried fewer insertions (memory repertoires showed none). Because invariant MAIT and iNKT cells could be present, zero-insertion analyses could be partly confounded.

Unique molecular identifiers were present on cDNA, and template switching added a universal primer site. MiXCR was run by TCRdb on the 5' RACE reads, yielding one entry per CDR3 protein. The sample contains some 900,000 distinct CDR3 sequences, about 12% of which appear only once. This clonotype was seen many times. As yet, its antigen is unknown. This same sample was also taken into another study, of yellow fever vaccine responses in identical twins.

This TCR was recovered from a woman younger than 35 in good health. The sample taken for sequencing was PBMCs. The chain links TRBV28 to TRBJ2-7; 12 bases fit TRBD2. The CDR3 DNA reads TGTGCCAGCTCTCTTGGGACTAGCGGGCCCTACGAGCAGTACTTC. Translation: CASSLGTSGPYEQYF.